Below are 30 T cell receptor beta chains sequenced from a single sample in a study of T cell changes during pregnancy in multiple sclerosis. Some clones are missing from TCRdb's copy, which holds only in-frame ones; the method was immunoSEQ multiplex PCR. The sample consists of roughly 93,000 clones, about 92% of them appearing once. This specimen consisted of peripheral blood, obtained after pregnancy. The receptors originated from a female donor with multiple sclerosis, enrolled in a pregnancy study.

This rearrangement joins TRBV2 to TRBJ2-5, with D perhaps matching TRBD2 (6 bases). The ends were cut back, 6 bases at V and 4 bases at J, with 12 bases in the middle. CDR3 length: 13 amino acids. Germline V lookup: CDR1 SNHLY, CDR2 FYNNEI. The CDR3 DNA follows: TGTGCCAGCAGACCCGGGAGCAGAGAGACCCAGTACTTC. Encoded protein: CASRPGSRETQYF.

The chain recombines TRBV19 with TRBJ1-2, with D possibly TRBD1 on 6 matching bases. Germline loops: CDR1 LNHDA, CDR2 SQIVND (reference sequence). V shed 4 bases and J shed 5 bases, with 20 bases lying between them. This CDR3 has 16 residues. The CDR3: CASSKATLQGAYGYTF. The DNA of the CDR3 is TGTGCCAGTAGTAAGGCGACTTTACAGGGTGCTTATGGCTACACCTTC. The full variable domain, in which reference TRBV19 and TRBJ1-2 provide the parts outside the CDR3, is DGGITQSPKYLFRKEGQNVTLSCEQNLNHDAMYWYRQDPGQGLRLIYYSQIVNDFQKGDIAEGYSVSREKKESFPLTVTSAQKNPTAFYLCASSKATLQGAYGYTFGSGTRLTVV.

The chain uses TRBV5-1 and TRBJ1-2, with a weak D call TRBD1 (5 bases). V lost 5 bases and J 1 base, leaving 9 bases between the germline ends. CDR1 and CDR2 from the germline V gene are SGHRS and YFSETQ. CDR3 length: 13 residues. In nucleotides, the CDR3 is TGCGCCAGCAGGATTGACAGTAACTATGGCTACACCTTC. Its translation is CASRIDSNYGYTF.

The chain combines TRBV13 with TRBJ2-7, with 7 bases lining up with TRBD1. Trimming at V came to 3 bases and at J to 2 bases, leaving 4 bases not matched to a gene. Germline V gene data show CDR1 as PRHDT and CDR2 as FYEKMQ (reference sequence). The CDR3 has 14 residues. CDR3 DNA sequence: TGTGCCAGCAGCTTGAGGGGGCTTACCTACGAGCAGTACTTC. It specifies CASSLRGLTYEQYF.

The chain employs TRBV7-9 and TRBJ1-2; TRBD1 agrees at 10 bases. The CDR3 consists of 17 residues. V was clipped by 5 bases and J by 5 bases; unmatched bases: 14. Germline V lookup: CDR1 SEHNR, CDR2 FQNEAQ (reference sequence). CDR3 protein: CASSTRQGAHDWYGYTF. As DNA, the CDR3 is TGTGCCAGCAGCACCCGACAGGGGGCCCATGATTGGTATGGCTACACCTTC.

The rearrangement joins TRBV7-3 to TRBJ2-3, with D unresolved. There are 13 residues in the CDR3. Per the germline V gene, CDR1 is SGHTA and CDR2 is FQGTGA. Trimming stripped 4 bases from V and 6 bases from J, with 11 bases between. The CDR3 nucleotides read TGTGCCAGCAGCTCGCTAGGAAGGGATACGCAGTATTTT. Translating gives CASSSLGRDTQYF.

V is TRBV10-1 and J is TRBJ2-3, with D possibly matching TRBD1 (5 bases). V shed 3 bases and J shed 3 bases, with 10 bases lying between them. The CDR3 length is 14 residues. Germline CDR1 is WNHNN and CDR2 is SYGVQD (reference sequence). The DNA for the CDR3 is TGCGCCAGCAGTGACGCACAGGCTACAGATACGCAGTATTTT. Amino acid sequence: CASSDAQATDTQYF.

This chain connects TRBV7-6 to TRBJ1-1, with a tentative D call TRBD1 (5 bases). With 6 bases removed from V and 1 base from J, the gap between germline ends came to 9 bases. CDR3 size: 13 residues. CDR1 is SGHVS, CDR2 FNYEAQ, per germline. CDR3 coding DNA: TGTGCCAGCAGGCAACAGGAGAACACTGAAGCTTTCTTT. Translated: CASRQQENTEAFF.

V gene TRBV7-3 combines with J gene TRBJ1-1, with D possibly being TRBD1 (6 bases). Germline CDR1 SGHTA, CDR2 FQGTGA. V was clipped by 2 bases and J by 2 bases, with 12 bases between them. This CDR3 region has 15 residues. CDR3 bases: TGTGCCAGCAGCTTACGGGACACCAGAAACACTGAAGCTTTCTTT. Translated, it gives CASSLRDTRNTEAFF. Supplemented by reference TRBV7-3 and TRBJ1-1, the full variable domain reads GAGVSQTPSNKVTEKGKYVELRCDPISGHTALYWYRQSLGQGPEFLIYFQGTGAADDSGLPNDRFFAVRPEGSVSTLKIQRTERGDSAVYLCASSLRDTRNTEAFFGQGTRLTVV.

The chain couples TRBV2 to TRBJ2-7, with 7 bases lining up with TRBD1. Unmatched junction bases numbered 1, after V lost 2 bases and J lost 0 bases. This CDR3 comprises 14 residues. CDR1 is SNHLY and CDR2 is FYNNEI in the germline V gene. The CDR3 DNA follows: TGTGCCAGCAGTGAACAGGGGGTCTCCTACGAGCAGTACTTC. Translation gives CASSEQGVSYEQYF.

The chain joins TRBV5-1 to TRBJ1-2; 10 bases line up with TRBD1. The V gene's germline CDR1 is SGHRS and CDR2 YFSETQ. This CDR3 has 16 amino acids. Trimming cost V 3 bases and J 8 bases; bases outside gene matches: 13. DNA for the CDR3: TGCGCCAGCAGCTCTCGGGACAGGGGTCCGTTGGAGGGCTACACCTTC. It yields the protein CASSSRDRGPLEGYTF.

The chain uses TRBV27 and TRBJ2-3; 7 nucleotides agree with TRBD1. Looked up from germline, CDR1 is MNHEY and CDR2 is SMNVEV (reference sequence). The CDR3 spans 17 residues. V was clipped by 10 bases and J by 0 bases; unmatched bases: 16. Written as DNA, the CDR3 is TGTGCCACCTCACCCAGTTTATACAGGGGAAGCACAGATACGCAGTATTTT. Translation gives CATSPSLYRGSTDTQYF.

The chain couples TRBV6-1 to TRBJ1-5; 7 bases are a match to TRBD1. V was clipped by 3 bases and J by 6 bases; unmatched bases: 5. CDR3 length: 14 amino acids. CDR1 and CDR2 from the germline V gene are MNHNS and SASEGT. This CDR3 is CASSEAQGGQPQHF. CDR3 bases: TGTGCCAGCAGTGAGGCTCAGGGGGGTCAGCCCCAGCATTTT.

The J gene is TRBJ1-5, the V gene TRBV19, with D perhaps TRBD1 (6 bases). The CDR3 has 13 amino acids. The V end lost 7 bases, the J end lost 6 bases, and 13 bases lay between the germline ends. CDR1 and CDR2 from the germline V gene are LNHDA and SQIVND (reference sequence). In DNA form, the CDR3 reads TGTGCCAGTACCACAGGGTCCGGTCAGCCCCAGCATTTT. Translating gives CASTTGSGQPQHF.

The chain combines TRBV19 with TRBJ1-3, with TRBD1 matching over 10 bases. CDR1 is LNHDA and CDR2 is SQIVND in the germline V gene (reference sequence). V trimming: 5 bases; J trimming: 10 bases; junction bases outside the gene matches: 11. The CDR3 spans 15 residues. CDR3 DNA: TGTGCCAGTAGTTTGGGATTCCGGACAGGGGGGACCATATATTTT. This sequence encodes CASSLGFRTGGTIYF. The entire variable domain, with the rest obtained from reference TRBV19 and TRBJ1-3, is as follows: DGGITQSPKYLFRKEGQNVTLSCEQNLNHDAMYWYRQDPGQGLRLIYYSQIVNDFQKGDIAEGYSVSREKKESFPLTVTSAQKNPTAFYLCASSLGFRTGGTIYFGEGSWLTVV.

The chain combines TRBV30 with TRBJ1-5; D unclear. This CDR3 region has 14 residues. Trimming removed 1 base at V and 4 bases at J, with 11 bases between. Germline V gene data show CDR1 as GTSNPN and CDR2 as SVGIG (reference sequence). CDR3 nucleotides: TGTGCCTGGAGTGCCGGGAATAGGAATCAGCCCCAGCATTTT. Its translation is CAWSAGNRNQPQHF.

In this sample, this clone turned up once. The V call is TRBV6-1, the J call TRBJ1-2; 7 bases agree with TRBD1. The V and J ends lost 8 bases and 8 bases, in that order; junction bases with no gene match: 8. CDR1 MNHNS and CDR2 SASEGT come from the germline V gene. The CDR3 has 12 amino acids. DNA of the CDR3: TGTGCCAGCCTAAAGACAGGGACCGGCTACACCTTC. As protein: CASLKTGTGYTF.

The rearrangement links TRBV7-9 to TRBJ2-7; 8 nucleotides match TRBD1. Germline V gene sequence: CDR1 SEHNR, CDR2 FQNEAQ (reference sequence). The length of the CDR3 is 14 residues. Trimming took 4 bases from V and 1 from J; bases not matched to a gene: 3. This chain's CDR3 is CASSSDRASYEQYF. The CDR3 region has the DNA TGTGCCAGCAGCTCGGACAGGGCGTCCTACGAGCAGTACTTC.

This clone was found a few times. The chain recombines TRBV18 with TRBJ1-2; D is unresolved. Germline-derived CDR1 and CDR2 are KGHSH and LQKENI. V was trimmed by 0 bases and J by 4 bases, leaving 12 bases between them. The CDR3 extends over 15 amino acids. This chain's CDR3 is CASSPPTETTYGYTF. CDR3 coding DNA: TGTGCCAGCTCACCACCGACGGAAACTACCTATGGCTACACCTTC.

J is TRBJ2-3 and V is TRBV19, with D perhaps matching TRBD2 (5 bases). The CDR3 runs to 15 residues. V was shortened by 8 bases and J by 0 bases, with 15 bases between the two germline ends. Germline CDR1 LNHDA, CDR2 SQIVND (reference sequence). The DNA for the CDR3 is TGTGCCAGTGCGCGGGCTTCCGGGAGCACAGATACGCAGTATTTT. This translates into CASARASGSTDTQYF.

This chain joins TRBV5-1 and TRBJ1-4, with a weak D call TRBD1 (5 bases). The CDR3 sequence is 15 residues long. From germline, CDR1 is SGHRS and CDR2 YFSETQ. Trimming shortened V by 0 bases and J by 4 bases, and 10 bases separated the two germline ends. CDR3 DNA sequence: TGCGCCAGCAGCTTGGCAGGGTCCAGTAATGAAAAACTGTTTTTT. Protein sequence: CASSLAGSSNEKLFF.

The chain recombines TRBV2 with TRBJ1-2; 10 bases are a match to TRBD1. CDR1 and CDR2 from the germline V gene are SNHLY and FYNNEI. With 6 bases clipped from V and 6 bases from J, the junction kept 10 bases outside the gene matches. The CDR3 sequence is 15 residues long. CDR3 protein: CASRERQGAQDGYTF. In DNA, the CDR3 is TGTGCCAGCAGGGAAAGACAGGGGGCTCAGGATGGCTACACCTTC.

The chain couples TRBV9 to TRBJ1-2, with 10 bases identical to TRBD1. The CDR3 covers 16 residues. Losses at the gene ends were 4 bases for V and 4 bases for J; bases not matched to a gene: 10. CDR1 is SGDLS and CDR2 is YYNGEE in the germline V gene. CDR3 sequence (DNA): TGTGCCAGCAGCCCGCGACAGGGGGCGGCTTTCTATGGCTACACCTTC. Translation: CASSPRQGAAFYGYTF.

The chain carries TRBV28 and TRBJ2-3, with 8 bases identical to TRBD2. V dropped 4 bases and J dropped 3; count of bases not matched to a gene: 6. The CDR3 contains 15 residues. Germline loops: CDR1 MDHEN, CDR2 SYDVKM. CDR3 coding DNA: TGTGCCAGCAGTTATAGCGGGACTTGGACAGATACGCAGTATTTT. This sequence encodes CASSYSGTWTDTQYF.

The rearrangement uses TRBV11-2 and TRBJ2-3; tentatively, D is TRBD2 (6 bases). This CDR3 has 13 amino acids. Per germline, CDR1 SGHAT and CDR2 FQNNGV. V lost 4 bases and J 2 bases, leaving 7 bases between the germline ends. CDR3 in DNA: TGTGCCAGCAGCTGGGGGGACACAGATACGCAGTATTTT. Translated, it gives CASSWGDTDTQYF.

This clone was seen a single time. J is TRBJ1-4 and V is TRBV9; D might be TRBD1 (5 bases). V lost 2 bases, J lost 4 bases, and 12 bases lay in between. The CDR3 has 15 residues. In germline, CDR1 is SGDLS, CDR2 YYNGEE. The CDR3 region has the DNA TGTGCCAGCAGCGTGAGGGGAGGCGGTAATGAAAAACTGTTTTTT. Translated: CASSVRGGGNEKLFF.

The rearrangement joins TRBV7-2 to TRBJ1-6, with 9 bases identical to TRBD1. The CDR3 runs 16 residues. The ends lost 5 bases at V and 4 bases at J; junction bases unmatched: 6. CDR1 SGHTA and CDR2 FQGNSA come from the germline V gene. The CDR3 DNA follows: TGTGCCAGCAGCCGTAAGACAGGGGGATATAATTCACCCCTCCACTTT. This codes for CASSRKTGGYNSPLHF.

The chain combines TRBV7-9 with TRBJ1-1; possible D gene TRBD1, 5 bases. V lost 4 bases and J lost 3, with 18 bases in between. The germline gives CDR1 SEHNR, CDR2 FQNEAQ (reference sequence). There are 16 residues in the CDR3. This chain's CDR3 is CASSSPLAIRDTEAFF. DNA of the CDR3: TGTGCCAGCAGCTCCCCTCTGGCGATCAGGGACACTGAAGCTTTCTTT.

The V and J genes are TRBV13 and TRBJ1-1; TRBD1 might be the D (6 bases). CDR1 and CDR2 (germline): PRHDT, FYEKMQ (reference sequence). CDR3 length: 16 residues. V lost 0 bases, J lost 6 bases, and 17 bases lay in between. The CDR3 DNA reads TGTGCCAGCAGCTTAGGCCGGGGGGACATTCCCCCTGAAGCTTTCTTT. It specifies CASSLGRGDIPPEAFF.

This clone showed up just a few times. The chain joins TRBV29-1 to TRBJ1-1, with TRBD1 as a possible D gene (6 bases). Germline-derived CDR1 and CDR2 are SQVTM and ANQGSEA. The CDR3 has 13 residues. V was cut by 6 bases and J by 1 base, with 12 bases left in between. CDR3 nucleotide sequence: TGCAGCGTCCGGACAGAAACGAACACTGAAGCTTTCTTT. Translation gives CSVRTETNTEAFF.